The 11 T cell receptor beta chains given below trace back to one sample, sequenced in a study of blood T cell repertoires in COVID-19. TCRdb's copy holds only in-frame clones and misses some; the assay was immunoSEQ multiplex PCR. The sample shows roughly 200,000 clones, roughly 86% of them seen only once. Sequences were obtained from PBMCs or T cells enriched from blood (not recorded which). The source of these receptors is a man between 35 and 55 years old with acute COVID-19.

This chain uses TRBV28 with TRBJ1-1; D is undetermined. The CDR3 runs to 11 residues. Looked up from germline, CDR1 is MDHEN and CDR2 is SYDVKM. V was trimmed by 10 bases and J by 12 bases, leaving 18 bases between them. CDR3 sequence: CAISRAPGTFF. In nucleotides, the CDR3 is TGTGCCATCAGCCGGGCCCCGGGAACTTTCTTT.

The chain combines TRBV25-1 with TRBJ1-4; no clear D gene. Germline V gene sequence: CDR1 MGHDK, CDR2 SYGVNS. The ends were cut back, 2 bases at V and 1 base at J, with 8 bases in the middle. CDR3 length: 15 amino acids. The CDR3 coding sequence is TGTGCCAGCAGTGAAGGACTCAGAACTAATGAAAAACTGTTTTTT. It translates to CASSEGLRTNEKLFF.

This chain connects TRBV5-1 to TRBJ1-4; D remains ambiguous. The CDR3 length is 13 residues. V gave up 7 bases and J gave up 7 bases, with 14 bases separating them. Germline V CDR1 and CDR2: SGHRS, YFSETQ. The CDR3 nucleotides are TGCGCCAGCTCCCGTGGAGGCCCTGAAAAACTGTTTTTT. Amino acids: CASSRGGPEKLFF. The whole variable domain, remainder taken from reference TRBV5-1 and TRBJ1-4, is KAGVTQTPRYLIKTRGQQVTLSCSPISGHRSVSWYQQTPGQGLQFLFEYFSETQRNKGNFPGRFSGRQFSNSRSEMNVSTLELGDSALYLCASSRGGPEKLFFGSGTQLSVL.

This sequence joins TRBV18 and TRBJ1-2, with D maybe TRBD1 (6 bases). V lost 3 bases to trimming and J lost 4 bases, with 9 bases between them. From germline, CDR1 is KGHSH and CDR2 LQKENI. CDR3 size: 13 residues. CDR3 nucleotide sequence: TGTGCCAGCTCACCTACAGGGCCCTATGGCTACACCTTC. This codes for CASSPTGPYGYTF.

V gene TRBV9 combines with J gene TRBJ1-1; the D gene is possibly TRBD1 (6 bases). Trimming pared 0 bases from V and 8 bases from J, leaving 11 bases between. The CDR3 is 13 amino acids. The germline V gene has CDR1 SGDLS and CDR2 YYNGEE. The CDR3 sequence: CASSVGIGQEAFF. DNA for the CDR3: TGTGCCAGCAGCGTAGGGATTGGACAGGAAGCTTTCTTT. Using reference TRBV9 and TRBJ1-1 for the parts outside the CDR3, the full variable domain is DSGVTQTPKHLITATGQRVTLRCSPRSGDLSVYWYQQSLDQGLQFLIQYYNGEERAKGNILERFSAQQFPDLHSELNLSSLELGDSALYFCASSVGIGQEAFFGQGTRLTVV.

The gene calls are TRBV3-1 (or the pseudogene TRBV3-2) and TRBJ2-5, with a weak D call TRBD1 (5 bases). CDR3 length: 10 amino acids. The V end lost 7 bases, the J end lost 5 bases, and 5 bases lay between the germline ends. From germline, CDR1 is LGHDT and CDR2 YNNKEL (reference sequence). The CDR3 here is CASKGETQYF. The CDR3 DNA is TGTGCCAGCAAGGGGGAGACCCAGTACTTC.

The V and J genes are TRBV30 and TRBJ1-2; 7 bases map to TRBD1. The CDR3 totals 15 residues. Germline CDR1 is GTSNPN and CDR2 is SVGIG (reference sequence). The junction had 14 bases not matched to a gene; V was cut back by 4 bases and J by 6 bases. CDR3 sequence reads: CAWTTKAWTGNGYTF. The CDR3 DNA sequence: TGTGCCTGGACCACAAAGGCGTGGACAGGAAATGGCTACACCTTC.

The gene calls are TRBV28 and TRBJ2-7; 9 bases agree with TRBD2. Germline V lookup: CDR1 MDHEN, CDR2 SYDVKM. The length of the CDR3 is 15 residues. J lost 1 base, V lost 4 bases, and 5 bases had no gene match. CDR3 region: CASSSASGNSYEQYF. CDR3 bases: TGTGCCAGCAGTTCGGCTAGCGGGAATTCCTACGAGCAGTACTTC. Filled out from reference TRBV28 and TRBJ2-7, the complete variable domain reads DVKVTQSSRYLVKRTGEKVFLECVQDMDHENMFWYRQDPGLGLRLIYFSYDVKMKEKGDIPEGYSVSREKKERFSLILESASTNQTSMYLCASSSASGNSYEQYFGPGTRLTVT.

This sequence joins TRBV10-3 and TRBJ2-1, with unresolved D. Germline V gene data show CDR1 as ENHRY and CDR2 as SYGVKD. V lost 4 bases and J lost 8, with 9 bases in between. The CDR3 spans 12 residues. The CDR3 DNA sequence: TGTGCCATCAGTGTACCCGGTTATGAGCAGTTCTTC. Protein sequence: CAISVPGYEQFF.

The gene calls are TRBV12-2 and TRBJ2-3; the table assigns TRBD2, which was not confirmed against the DNA. TRBV12-2 is a pseudogene locus. The CDR3 is made up of 13 amino acids. CDR3 DNA: TGTGCAAGTCGCTTCTGCGGGCCAGATACGCAGTATTTT. As protein: CASRFCGPDTQYF.

The chain links TRBV5-3 to TRBJ1-4, with D perhaps TRBD1 (6 bases). TRBV5-3 belongs to the ORF category, with a function that is uncertain. V lost 0 bases and J 8 bases, leaving 14 bases between the germline ends. This CDR3 spans 15 amino acids. CDR3 sequence (DNA): TGTGCCAGAAGCTTGGACAGGGCCGGAGACGAAAAACTGTTTTTT. Its translation is CARSLDRAGDEKLFF.